One sample yielded the 19 T cell receptor beta chains listed below, sequenced in a study of tumor and adjacent non-tumor tissue in lung cancer. RNA was extracted from bulk tissue without any cell sorting. Three rounds of nested PCR, following a modified ARM-PCR protocol, produced the TCRbeta library. TCRdb reprocessed the multiplex PCR reads with MiXCR, giving one entry per CDR3 protein. The sample yields around 210,000 distinct CDR3 sequences, 70% to 75% seen once. The sample consisted of lung tumor tissue. The origin of the receptors is a man aged 55 to 70 with non-small cell lung cancer.

This clonotype has only one observation. Here the CDR3 omits its conserved ending phenylalanine or tryptophan, so a read error is the likely source. The chain uses TRBV4-3 and TRBJ2-4; D might be TRBD2 (7 bases). The CDR3 length is 14 residues. The germline V gene has CDR1 LGHNA and CDR2 YSLEER. Here the CDR3 reads CASSQGGAKYIQYI. CDR3 in DNA: TGCGCCAGCAGCCAGGGGGGGGCCAAATACATTCAGTACATC.

The chain joins TRBV6-1 to TRBJ2-2, with 8 bases identical to TRBD1. Unmatched junction bases numbered 4, after V lost 9 bases and J lost 1 base. Germline lookup yields CDR1 MNHNS and CDR2 SASEGT. This CDR3 region has 14 residues. CDR3 nucleotide sequence: TGTGCCAGTCAACAGGGGGGGAACACCGGGGAGCTGTTTTTT. It is translated as CASQQGGNTGELFF.

Comment on this clonotype: The junction does not match germline at one end; this may be a read error. The chain recombines TRBV30 with TRBJ1-6, with 8 bases identical to TRBD1. CDR3 length: 15 amino acids. The germline V gene has CDR1 GTSNPN and CDR2 SVGIG (reference sequence). The CDR3 loop is CAWTSGGMNNSLLHF. The CDR3 coding sequence is TGTGCCTGGACCTCAGGGGGCATGAATAATTCACTCCTCCACTTT. The whole variable domain, filled in from reference TRBV30 and TRBJ1-6, reads SQTIHQWPATLVQPVGSPLSLECTVEGTSNPNLYWYRQAAGRGLQLLFYSVGIGQISSEVPQNLSASRPQDRQFILSSKKLLLSDSGFYLCAWTSGGMNNSLLHFGNGTRLTVT.

The chain recombines TRBV6-1 with TRBJ2-7; 9 bases agree with TRBD1. The trim removed 5 bases at V and 13 bases at J, leaving 18 bases unmatched. Germline V gene lookup returns CDR1 MNHNS and CDR2 SASEGT. The CDR3 spans 15 residues. In nucleotides, the CDR3 is TGTGCCAGCAGTTATACGGACAGGGGAGGCTACGAGTACTACTTC. As protein: CASSYTDRGGYEYYF.

In this sample, this clonotype turned up many times. This chain joins TRBV6-2 or TRBV6-3 and TRBJ2-5, with TRBD2 matching 7 bases. CDR3 length: 13 residues. From germline, CDR1 is MNHEY and CDR2 SVGEGT. V gave up 7 bases and J gave up 5 bases; unmatched junction bases: 7. The CDR3 DNA sequence: TGTGCCAGCAATCGCGGGAGCCATGAGACCCAGTACTTC. Residues: CASNRGSHETQYF.

The chain joins TRBV7-8 to TRBJ1-3, with 7 bases identical to TRBD1. V shed 5 bases, J shed 0 bases, and the junction held 4 bases outside the gene matches. This CDR3 has 15 residues. The germline CDR1 and CDR2 sequences are SGHVS and FQNEAQ. CDR3 nucleotide sequence: TGTGCCAGCAGCCCTGGGACAGTCTCTGGAAACACCATATATTTT. Its protein product is CASSPGTVSGNTIYF.

About this clonotype: A read error is possible here, since a much larger clone lies one base away. This chain connects TRBV20-1 to TRBJ2-4; D remains unclear. Deletions cut 7 bases from V and 4 bases from J, with 11 bases between. CDR1 and CDR2 from the germline V gene are DFQATT and SNEGSKA (reference sequence). CDR3 length: 12 amino acids. CDR3 nucleotides: TGCAGTGTTCGGACGCAAAAAAACATTCAGTACTTC. Encoded protein: CSVRTQKNIQYF.

Concerning this clonotype itself: Being one base from a much bigger clone, this may be a read error. The V call is TRBV6-5, the J call TRBJ1-6, with 7 bases lining up with TRBD1. In germline, CDR1 is MNHEY, CDR2 SVGAGI. This CDR3 contains 14 residues. The CDR3 reads CASSTGANNSPLYF. CDR3 nucleotides: TGTGCCAGCAGTACAGGGGCCAATAATTCACCCCTCTACTTT.

Notes on this clonotype: At one of its ends the junction is not consistent with the germline gene, which may arise from a read error. V gene TRBV20-1 combines with J gene TRBJ2-5; D remains ambiguous. The CDR3 has 13 residues. Per the germline V gene, CDR1 is DFQATT and CDR2 is SNEGSKA (reference sequence). CDR3 DNA sequence: TGCAGTGATAGAGTAGTGCTCCAAGAGACCCAGTACTTC. Its protein is CSDRVVLQETQYF.

The chain couples TRBV6-1 to TRBJ1-5; 7 nucleotides match TRBD1. Trimming removed 7 bases from V and 2 bases from J; junction bases left unmatched: 17. The CDR3 is 18 residues long. From germline, CDR1 is MNHNS and CDR2 SASEGT. DNA of the CDR3: TGTGCCAGCACCTACCCCGGGACAGCCAGGATTGGCAATCAGCCCCAGCATTTT. Protein: CASTYPGTARIGNQPQHF.

A note on this clonotype: A much larger clone sits a single nucleotide away, making a read error possible. The chain couples TRBV4-3 to TRBJ2-7; 7 nucleotides agree with TRBD2. The CDR3 runs 16 residues. Germline V CDR1 and CDR2: LGHNA, YSLEER. The CDR3 nucleotides read TGCGCCAGCAGCCAAGACCCACAGACTAGCACCTACGAGCGGTACTTC. Amino acids: CASSQDPQTSTYERYF.

Details on this clonotype: A read error may be the cause here, since a much bigger clone is one base away. This chain uses TRBV12-3 or TRBV12-4 with TRBJ2-5, with 7 bases lining up with TRBD2. Trimming removed 5 bases from V and 3 bases from J; junction bases left unmatched: 3. The CDR3 is 13 amino acids. Here the CDR3 reads CASSTREEETQYF. The CDR3 DNA sequence: TGTGCCAGCAGTACTCGGGAGGAAGAGACCCAGTACTTC.

In regard to this clonotype: One junction end does not reproduce the germline sequence, and a read error may be involved. The CDR3 DNA follows: TGTAGTGCTAGAGCCGTCGACCGGGCCCTACAGGTGACCAAAAAAATTAAGTACTTC. It codes for CSARAVDRALQVTKKIKYF. The V gene is TRBV20-1, the J gene TRBJ2-4, with D possibly TRBD1 on 5 matching bases. Germline V gene data show CDR1 as DFQATT and CDR2 as SNEGSKA (reference sequence). There are 19 residues in the CDR3.

Details on this clonotype: At one end, the junction sequence differs from germline, possibly due to a read error. This sequence joins TRBV12-5 and TRBJ2-1; D could derive from TRBD1 or TRBD2 (5 bases each). Germline CDR1 is LGHNT and CDR2 is FRNRAP. The CDR3 covers 12 residues. The CDR3 sequence is CASDLRGMGQFF. CDR3 nucleotide sequence: TGTGCTAGTGATTTGAGGGGAATGGGGCAGTTCTTC.

This clonotype has just a few counts. One base away lies a much larger clone, so this may be a sequencing read error. V gene TRBV4-1 combines with J gene TRBJ2-5; D gene uncertain. The CDR3 spans 17 residues. Germline V gene data show CDR1 as MGHRA and CDR2 as YSYEKL. The CDR3 sequence: CASSPLGWGQAQESQYF. The CDR3 DNA reads as TGCGCCAGCAGCCCTTTAGGCTGGGGTCAAGCCCAAGAGTCCCAGTACTTC.

The rearrangement joins TRBV5-5 to TRBJ1-2, with unresolved D. This CDR3 spans 13 amino acids. The V and J ends lost 5 bases and 5 bases respectively, with 13 bases between them. The V gene's germline CDR1 is SGHKS and CDR2 YYEKEE (reference sequence). CDR3 nucleotides: TGTGCCAGCAGAAGGCAGGAGGAGTATGGCTACACCTTC. It codes for CASRRQEEYGYTF.

V is TRBV24-1 and J is TRBJ2-1; D is unclear. Germline assignment: CDR1 KGHDR and CDR2 SFDVKD. The CDR3 is 12 amino acids. With 8 bases removed from V and 7 bases from J, the gap between germline ends came to 11 bases. The CDR3 nucleotides are TGTGCCACCATCGGAAACCGTAATGAGCAGTTCTTC. The encoded protein is CATIGNRNEQFF.

This chain uses TRBV6-1 with TRBJ2-7; 7 nucleotides agree with TRBD1. Per the germline V gene, CDR1 is MNHNS and CDR2 is SASEGT. Trimming cost V 6 bases and J 6 bases; bases outside gene matches: 8. This CDR3 comprises 13 residues. The CDR3 coding sequence is TGTGCCAGCAGCCTCGAAGGGGGCTTCGAGCAGTACTTC. Its translation is CASSLEGGFEQYF.

This chain connects TRBV29-1 to TRBJ2-5; 7 bases map to TRBD2. The CDR3 runs to 14 residues. Losses at the gene ends were 4 bases for V and 2 bases for J; bases not matched to a gene: 7. Germline CDR1 reads SQVTM; CDR2 reads ANQGSEA. CDR3 sequence: CSVGQGGKQETQYF. The CDR3 DNA reads TGCAGCGTTGGGCAGGGAGGGAAACAAGAGACCCAGTACTTC.